This T cell receptor beta chain was recorded in a study of T cell repertoires in cytomegalovirus infection. For the study at large: HLA-C-restricted CMV epitopes, recently identified, and well-studied HLA-B-restricted ones were used by the study. An indication of both CMV infection and matching HLA type came from public TCR beta signatures.

One entry per CDR3 protein, called by TCRdb with MiXCR from the reads. Of 140,000 to 150,000 distinct CDR3 sequences in the sample, 32% were seen once. CDR1 DFQATT and CDR2 SNEGSKA come from the germline V gene (reference sequence). CDR3 length equals 15 residues. V lost 8 bases and J lost 9; bases outside the gene matches: 14. Study results and caveats: Across the ex vivo response, the dominant clonotypes were HLA-C-restricted CMV-specific TCR beta clonotypes. Cumulative public TCR beta family frequency identified CMV carriers with the relevant HLA.

This clonotype was counted at least ten times. Its antigen is currently unknown. The TCR comes from a human donor in good health (CMV status not recorded). Some clones in this sample may be carry-over from other donors' samples. V and J are TRBV20-1 and TRBJ2-1; TRBD2 agrees at 12 bases. Source: CD8+ T cells from cultured PBMCs, taken from culture after CMV antigen stimulation. CDR3 in amino acids: CSSNPSGGAMAEQFF. As DNA, the CDR3 is TGCAGTTCAAACCCTAGCGGGGGGGCCATGGCTGAGCAGTTCTTC.